This passage covers 11 T cell receptor beta chains from one sample sequenced in a study of T cell responses to AZD1222 COVID-19 vaccine. Some clones are missing from TCRdb's copy, which holds only in-frame ones; the method was immunoSEQ multiplex PCR. The sample lists around 200,000 clones, around 88% seen once, with approximately 0.5% in the top ten. Here the sequenced sample was peripheral blood, taken on day 0 of AZD1222 vaccination. These receptors were collected from an adult in good health.

CDR3 amino acids: CSVTKGIDRDYGYTF. The CDR3 nucleotides are TGCAGCGTTACCAAGGGAATAGACAGGGATTATGGCTACACCTTC. The genes are TRBV29-1 and TRBJ1-2, with 7 bases that match TRBD1. Germline-derived CDR1 and CDR2 are SQVTM and ANQGSEA. Trimming cost V 5 bases and J 5 bases; bases outside gene matches: 14. The length of the CDR3 is 15 residues.

The V gene is TRBV18, the J gene TRBJ1-6; 8 bases are a match to TRBD1. Germline CDR1 KGHSH, CDR2 LQKENI. The CDR3 loop spans 14 amino acids. The trim removed 2 bases at V and 13 bases at J, leaving 7 bases unmatched. Here the CDR3 reads CASSPGQGQFPLHF. The DNA for the CDR3 is TGTGCCAGCTCACCAGGACAGGGACAATTTCCCCTCCACTTT.

V gene TRBV7-3 combines with J gene TRBJ2-3; D uncertain. Germline values: CDR1 SGHTA, CDR2 FQGTGA. V shed 5 bases and J shed 1 base, with 13 bases lying between them. There are 15 residues in the CDR3. CDR3 nucleotide sequence: TGTGCCAGCAGCCCCTCGGGCGGCCGCACAGATACGCAGTATTTT. Protein sequence: CASSPSGGRTDTQYF.

J is TRBJ2-2 and V is TRBV5-5; possibly TRBD1 or TRBD2 for D (7 bases each). Trimming shortened V by 0 bases and J by 2 bases, and 14 bases separated the two germline ends. The CDR3 contains 17 residues. Germline V gene lookup returns CDR1 SGHKS and CDR2 YYEKEE (reference sequence). The CDR3 DNA is TGTGCCAGCAGCTTGGGACAGGGAGGGCCTAACACCGGGGAGCTGTTTTTT. It codes for CASSLGQGGPNTGELFF.

This chain joins TRBV28 and TRBJ2-5, with 8 bases that match TRBD1. This CDR3 has 14 residues. CDR1 MDHEN and CDR2 SYDVKM come from the germline V gene. Trimming at V came to 5 bases and at J to 0 bases, leaving 2 bases not matched to a gene. The DNA of the CDR3 is TGTGCCAGCAGTCGGGACAGGCACCAAGAGACCCAGTACTTC. Translation gives CASSRDRHQETQYF.

The chain couples TRBV29-1 to TRBJ1-2; D ambiguous. The germline V gene encodes CDR1 SQVTM and CDR2 ANQGSEA. CDR3 length: 11 amino acids. V was trimmed by 8 bases and J by 3 bases, leaving 10 bases between them. CDR3 protein: CSSDTDYGYTF. Here the CDR3 DNA reads TGCAGCTCAGATACGGACTATGGCTACACCTTC.

CDR3 amino acids: CASSLKSGGTDTQYF. DNA of the CDR3: TGTGCCAGCAGCTTGAAGAGCGGGGGAACAGATACGCAGTATTTT. This chain connects TRBV5-4 to TRBJ2-3; 8 nucleotides line up with TRBD2. The CDR3 consists of 15 residues. Looked up from germline, CDR1 is SGHNT and CDR2 is YYREEE (reference sequence). V gave up 1 base and J gave up 3 bases; unmatched junction bases: 4.

The chain couples TRBV5-1 to TRBJ1-5; possibly TRBD1 for D (6 bases). This CDR3 has 13 residues. V was cut by 1 base and J by 4 bases, with 6 bases left in between. Germline assignment: CDR1 SGHRS and CDR2 YFSETQ. In nucleotides, the CDR3 is TGCGCCAGCAGCTTGACAGGGAATCAGCCCCAGCATTTT. Translation gives CASSLTGNQPQHF.

The V call is TRBV27, the J call TRBJ2-1; TRBD2 matches at 8 bases. Looked up from germline, CDR1 is MNHEY and CDR2 is SMNVEV (reference sequence). The CDR3 runs 13 residues. The ends lost 4 bases at V and 12 bases at J; junction bases unmatched: 8. CDR3: CASSWDRAGGQFF. The CDR3 DNA reads TGTGCCAGCAGTTGGGACCGCGCGGGGGGGCAGTTCTTC.

This chain uses TRBV19 with TRBJ1-1, with D hard to call. Germline V gives CDR1 LNHDA, CDR2 SQIVND (reference sequence). The CDR3 length is 14 residues. The germline V and J ends were trimmed by 1 base and 1 base, with 7 bases remaining between them. The CDR3, as DNA: TGTGCCAGTAGTATAGGGGTTGGGAACACTGAAGCTTTCTTT. It encodes CASSIGVGNTEAFF.

The chain combines TRBV4-2 with TRBJ2-1, with D tentatively TRBD2 (7 bases). Germline assignment: CDR1 LGHNA and CDR2 YNFKEQ. The V end lost 0 bases, the J end lost 7 bases, and 25 bases lay between the germline ends. CDR3 length: 19 amino acids. Written as DNA, the CDR3 is TGTGCCAGCAGCCAAGATCCGACGGGCGGGGGCCCCGTGAGTAATGAGCAGTTCTTC. This translates into CASSQDPTGGGPVSNEQFF.